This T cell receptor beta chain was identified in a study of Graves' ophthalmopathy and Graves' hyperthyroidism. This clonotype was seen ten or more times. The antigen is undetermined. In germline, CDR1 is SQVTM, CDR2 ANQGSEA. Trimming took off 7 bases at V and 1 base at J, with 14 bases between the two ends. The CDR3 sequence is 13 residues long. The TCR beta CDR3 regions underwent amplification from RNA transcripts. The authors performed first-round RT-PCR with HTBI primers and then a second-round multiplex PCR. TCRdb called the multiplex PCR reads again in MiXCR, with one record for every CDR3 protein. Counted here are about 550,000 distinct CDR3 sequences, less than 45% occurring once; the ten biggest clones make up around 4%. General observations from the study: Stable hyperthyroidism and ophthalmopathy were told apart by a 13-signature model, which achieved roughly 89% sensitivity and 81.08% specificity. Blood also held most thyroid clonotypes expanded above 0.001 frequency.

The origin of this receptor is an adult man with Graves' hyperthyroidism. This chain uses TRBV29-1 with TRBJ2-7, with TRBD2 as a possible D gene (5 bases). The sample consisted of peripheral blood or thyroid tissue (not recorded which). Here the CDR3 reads CSAKPGVSYEQYF. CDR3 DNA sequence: TGCAGCGCTAAGCCCGGGGTTTCCTACGAGCAGTACTTC.